Below are 27 T cell receptor beta chains sequenced from a single sample in a study of cytomegalovirus exposure and HLA in healthy donors. Primers included in the PCR were 60 Vbeta and 13 Jbeta primers. The table came from immunoSEQ multiplex PCR; TCRdb's copy has only in-frame clones and leaves some out. The table records around 160,000 clones, approximately 62% of them present only once. Sequencing was carried out using PBMCs. The receptors were gathered from a man in his forties or fifties in good health and CMV-seronegative.

The chain recombines TRBV5-1 with TRBJ2-7; possible D gene TRBD2, 6 bases. This CDR3 contains 19 residues. In germline, CDR1 is SGHRS, CDR2 YFSETQ. Trimming left V 4 bases short and J 0 bases short, with 26 bases between. CDR3 nucleotides: TGCGCCAGCAGCCCGTCAGGGACTCCAGCCCTAAGAAGCTCCTACGAGCAGTACTTC. This sequence encodes CASSPSGTPALRSSYEQYF.

The chain employs TRBV5-5 and TRBJ1-1; maybe TRBD1 (5 bases). CDR3 length: 15 residues. Germline CDR1 SGHKS, CDR2 YYEKEE (reference sequence). The germline V and J ends were trimmed by 2 bases and 0 bases, with 11 bases remaining between them. Here the CDR3 DNA reads TGTGCCAGCAGCTTCGGGACTCCGTTGAACACTGAAGCTTTCTTT. Residues: CASSFGTPLNTEAFF.

The chain combines TRBV5-1 with TRBJ2-7, with 9 bases that match TRBD1. V was clipped by 4 bases and J by 3 bases; unmatched bases: 8. The CDR3 covers 15 residues. From germline, CDR1 is SGHRS and CDR2 YFSETQ. CDR3 region: CASSPWTGEGYEQYF. DNA of the CDR3: TGCGCCAGCAGCCCTTGGACAGGGGAGGGCTACGAGCAGTACTTC. The complete variable domain, with remaining parts taken from reference TRBV5-1 and TRBJ2-7, reads KAGVTQTPRYLIKTRGQQVTLSCSPISGHRSVSWYQQTPGQGLQFLFEYFSETQRNKGNFPGRFSGRQFSNSRSEMNVSTLELGDSALYLCASSPWTGEGYEQYFGPGTRLTVT.

The chain couples TRBV7-2 to TRBJ2-3; TRBD2 is a possible D gene (6 bases). V lost 0 bases and J 1 base, leaving 11 bases between the germline ends. The CDR3 has 16 residues. Germline CDR1 SGHTA, CDR2 FQGNSA. This CDR3 is CASSLAGLLGTDTQYF. Written as DNA, the CDR3 is TGTGCCAGCAGCTTAGCCGGACTACTTGGCACAGATACGCAGTATTTT.

A few counts support this clone. The rearrangement uses TRBV5-4 and TRBJ1-2, with D hard to call. Germline V lookup: CDR1 SGHNT, CDR2 YYREEE (reference sequence). The length of the CDR3 is 15 residues. Trimming stripped 0 bases from V and 0 bases from J, with 9 bases between. This chain's CDR3 is CASSLGEGANYGYTF. The DNA of the CDR3 is TGTGCCAGCAGCTTGGGCGAGGGAGCTAACTATGGCTACACCTTC.

This clone was seen a handful of times. The J gene is TRBJ2-5, the V gene TRBV6-4; possibly TRBD2 for D (5 bases). The V and J ends lost 8 bases and 3 bases respectively, with 16 bases between them. The germline CDR1 and CDR2 sequences are MRHNA and SNTAGT. The CDR3 has 14 amino acids. The CDR3 nucleotides are TGTGCCAGCCTGGAGGCCCACGATAAAGAGACCCAGTACTTC. Translating it yields CASLEAHDKETQYF.

This chain connects TRBV28 to TRBJ2-7; D remains unclear. Trimming left V 1 base short and J 3 bases short, with 7 bases between. Germline V gene sequence: CDR1 MDHEN, CDR2 SYDVKM. The CDR3 is 13 residues long. Here the CDR3 DNA reads TGTGCCAGCAGTTTATCGTCCGTCTACGAGCAGTACTTC. As protein: CASSLSSVYEQYF.

The chain links TRBV7-9 to TRBJ1-4; weak D call: TRBD1 (6 bases). Looked up from germline, CDR1 is SEHNR and CDR2 is FQNEAQ (reference sequence). The length of the CDR3 is 15 residues. Deletions cut 5 bases from V and 3 bases from J, with 13 bases between. CDR3 nucleotides: TGTGCCAGCAGCCGCAAGGGGGTAGCTAATGAAAAACTGTTTTTT. Translating gives CASSRKGVANEKLFF.

The genes are TRBV6-1 and TRBJ1-5, with 7 bases matching TRBD1. CDR1 and CDR2 from the germline V gene are MNHNS and SASEGT. The CDR3 runs to 15 residues. Trimming cost V 4 bases and J 1 base; bases outside gene matches: 4. CDR3 in amino acids: CASSADRMSNQPQHF. For the CDR3, the DNA is TGTGCCAGCAGTGCGGACAGGATGAGCAATCAGCCCCAGCATTTT.

This sequence joins TRBV5-1 and TRBJ1-4; D is unresolved. This CDR3 has 14 residues. Germline loops: CDR1 SGHRS, CDR2 YFSETQ. V shed 4 bases and J shed 3 bases, with 10 bases lying between them. Here the CDR3 reads CASSITASNEKLFF. CDR3 sequence (DNA): TGCGCCAGCAGCATAACAGCCTCTAATGAAAAACTGTTTTTT. Drawing the rest from reference TRBV5-1 and TRBJ1-4, the complete variable domain is KAGVTQTPRYLIKTRGQQVTLSCSPISGHRSVSWYQQTPGQGLQFLFEYFSETQRNKGNFPGRFSGRQFSNSRSEMNVSTLELGDSALYLCASSITASNEKLFFGSGTQLSVL.

The V gene is TRBV4-3, the J gene TRBJ2-2; TRBD1 matches 8 bases. In germline, CDR1 is LGHNA, CDR2 YSLEER. The CDR3 loop spans 15 amino acids. After removal of 7 bases from V and 0 bases from J, the junction contained 4 bases not matched to a gene. In nucleotides, the CDR3 is TGCGCCAGCACCCCGGGACAGGCGAACACCGGGGAGCTGTTTTTT. Protein product: CASTPGQANTGELFF.

The chain combines TRBV6-5 with TRBJ1-2; TRBD1 is a possible D gene (6 bases). The ends were cut back, 0 bases at V and 5 bases at J, with 13 bases in the middle. This CDR3 spans 15 amino acids. Looked up from germline, CDR1 is MNHEY and CDR2 is SVGAGI. The CDR3 bases are TGTGCCAGCAGTTACTCGAACGACAGGCAATATGGCTACACCTTC. Its protein product is CASSYSNDRQYGYTF.

The chain joins TRBV6-5 to TRBJ1-4, with TRBD1 matching over 7 bases. The CDR3 contains 15 residues. In germline, CDR1 is MNHEY, CDR2 SVGAGI. The ends lost 6 bases at V and 7 bases at J; junction bases unmatched: 11. CDR3 bases: TGTGCCAGCAGCCCCATAAGGGGGCGCGGTGAAAAACTGTTTTTT. Its translation is CASSPIRGRGEKLFF.

The chain uses TRBV10-2 and TRBJ1-2; 11 bases fit TRBD1. The V gene's germline CDR1 is WSHSY and CDR2 SAAADI. This CDR3 has 14 amino acids. V shed 7 bases, J shed 4 bases, and the junction held 5 bases outside the gene matches. CDR3 DNA sequence: TGCGCCAGCAAGGACAGGGGGCTTGGCTATGGCTACACCTTC. Its protein product is CASKDRGLGYGYTF.

The chain is built from TRBV4-2 and TRBJ2-1; 10 bases are a match to TRBD2. Germline V gives CDR1 LGHNA, CDR2 YNFKEQ. Trimming removed 1 base from V and 10 bases from J; junction bases left unmatched: 13. This CDR3 contains 17 residues. CDR3: CASSQGQAGGPGGEQFF. Here the CDR3 DNA reads TGTGCCAGCAGCCAAGGTCAAGCGGGGGGGCCGGGTGGGGAGCAGTTCTTC.

The chain links TRBV7-2 to TRBJ1-1; 8 positions agree with TRBD1. Germline CDR1 SGHTA, CDR2 FQGNSA. The CDR3 is 14 amino acids. The J segment lost 9 bases and the V segment lost 5 bases, leaving 11 bases of the junction unmatched. CDR3 nucleotides: TGTGCCAGCAGCCAGGACAGGGCGTGGGCTCAAGCTTTCTTT. Protein sequence: CASSQDRAWAQAFF. The whole variable domain, remainder taken from reference TRBV7-2 and TRBJ1-1, is GAGVSQSPSNKVTEKGKDVELRCDPISGHTALYWYRQSLGQGLEFLIYFQGNSAPDKSGLPSDRFSAERTGGSVSTLTIQRTQQEDSAVYLCASSQDRAWAQAFFGQGTRLTVV.

The chain couples TRBV7-2 to TRBJ1-1; no reliable D call. The CDR3 totals 13 residues. Germline CDR1 and CDR2: SGHTA and FQGNSA. V lost 2 bases and J lost 0, with 4 bases in between. The DNA of the CDR3 is TGTGCCAGCAGCTTATTAGTGAACACTGAAGCTTTCTTT. Translation gives CASSLLVNTEAFF. The full variable domain, rest sourced from reference TRBV7-2 and TRBJ1-1, is GAGVSQSPSNKVTEKGKDVELRCDPISGHTALYWYRQSLGQGLEFLIYFQGNSAPDKSGLPSDRFSAERTGGSVSTLTIQRTQQEDSAVYLCASSLLVNTEAFFGQGTRLTVV.

This clone has a handful of counts. The chain joins TRBV28 to TRBJ1-2; a possible D gene is TRBD1 (6 bases). There are 17 residues in the CDR3. Trimming cost V 2 bases and J 0 bases, with 16 bases left between them. Germline CDR1 reads MDHEN; CDR2 reads SYDVKM. The CDR3 loop reads CASSLPGDPTTNYGYTF. In DNA form, the CDR3 reads TGTGCCAGCAGTTTACCAGGGGACCCTACTACTAACTATGGCTACACCTTC.

V gene TRBV12-5 combines with J gene TRBJ2-3; 12 bases are a match to TRBD2. With V trimmed by 4 bases and J by 7 bases, 9 bases remained unmatched. The CDR3 covers 16 residues. CDR1 is LGHNT and CDR2 is FRNRAP in the germline V gene. DNA for the CDR3: TGTGCTAGTGGTTCCCGACTAGCGGGGGCCCCCCATACGCAGTATTTT. It is translated as CASGSRLAGAPHTQYF.

The V gene is TRBV7-9, the J gene TRBJ2-5, with 8 bases identical to TRBD1. The CDR3 is 13 residues long. Germline-derived CDR1 and CDR2 are SEHNR and FQNEAQ (reference sequence). After removal of 5 bases from V and 5 bases from J, the junction contained 4 bases not matched to a gene. The CDR3 nucleotides are TGTGCCAGCAGCCTGGGACAGGAGGAGACCCAGTACTTC. It yields the protein CASSLGQEETQYF. The full variable domain, completed using reference TRBV7-9 and TRBJ2-5, is DTGVSQNPRHKITKRGQNVTFRCDPISEHNRLYWYRQTLGQGPEFLTYFQNEAQLEKSRLLSDRFSAERPKGSFSTLEIQRTEQGDSAMYLCASSLGQEETQYFGPGTRLLVL.

This CDR3 is CASSPVVAGGTDTQYF. CDR3 DNA sequence: TGCGCCAGCAGCCCGGTAGTAGCGGGGGGGACAGATACGCAGTATTTT. The J gene is TRBJ2-3, the V gene TRBV4-3; 11 positions match TRBD2. The CDR3 totals 16 residues. Germline V lookup: CDR1 LGHNA, CDR2 YSLEER. V shed 4 bases and J 3 bases; nucleotides not matched to a gene: 6.

The chain joins TRBV4-2 to TRBJ2-1, with 7 nucleotides matching TRBD2. The CDR3 loop spans 17 amino acids. The V segment lost 0 bases and the J segment 1 base; nucleotides outside the gene matches: 6. Germline lookup yields CDR1 LGHNA and CDR2 YNFKEQ. The CDR3 DNA sequence: TGTGCCAGCAGCCAAGAACGCAGCGGGGTTTCCTACAATGAGCAGTTCTTC. Its translation: CASSQERSGVSYNEQFF.

The chain employs TRBV4-2 and TRBJ2-5; 9 bases line up with TRBD2. The CDR3 is 15 amino acids. The V gene end was trimmed by 0 bases and the J gene end by 9 bases; junction bases not matched to a gene: 8. Germline CDR1 and CDR2: LGHNA and YNFKEQ. The CDR3 is CASSQDEASGGPQYF. For the CDR3, the DNA is TGTGCCAGCAGCCAAGATGAGGCCAGCGGGGGGCCCCAGTACTTC.

The J gene is TRBJ1-1, the V gene TRBV6-5; possibly TRBD1 for D (6 bases). The V and J ends lost 8 bases and 3 bases respectively, with 13 bases between them. Germline V CDR1 and CDR2: MNHEY, SVGAGI. CDR3 length: 13 residues. This CDR3 reads CASRHRVDTEAFF. The CDR3 region has the DNA TGTGCCAGCCGCCACAGGGTCGACACTGAAGCTTTCTTT.

The rearrangement uses TRBV7-2 and TRBJ1-2, with a possible D match to TRBD1 (5 bases). Trimming stripped 1 base from V and 1 base from J, with 10 bases between. The CDR3 spans 15 residues. CDR1 and CDR2 from the germline V gene are SGHTA and FQGNSA. The CDR3 reads CASSLVGAYNYGYTF. In DNA form, the CDR3 reads TGTGCCAGCAGCTTAGTAGGGGCGTATAACTATGGCTACACCTTC.

This clone was observed a few times. The chain couples TRBV5-1 to TRBJ2-5, with 7 bases matching TRBD1. V shed 0 bases, J shed 2 bases, and the junction held 7 bases outside the gene matches. Per the germline V gene, CDR1 is SGHRS and CDR2 is YFSETQ. The CDR3 is made up of 16 amino acids. The CDR3 protein is CASSLGQGLLQETQYF. CDR3 sequence (DNA): TGCGCCAGCAGCTTGGGACAGGGCCTCCTTCAAGAGACCCAGTACTTC.

This clone was found once. This sequence joins TRBV7-8 and TRBJ1-2, with a tentative D call TRBD1 (5 bases). The CDR3 covers 14 residues. Per germline, CDR1 SGHVS and CDR2 FQNEAQ. Trimming cost V 2 bases and J 3 bases, with 10 bases left between them. This chain's CDR3 is CASSLILRDYGYTF. DNA for the CDR3: TGTGCCAGCAGCTTAATACTCAGGGACTATGGCTACACCTTC.